The T cell receptor beta chain described here comes from a study of blood T cell repertoires in COVID-19 (dated by TCRdb to the early 2020s). Turning to the overall study: Samples from collaborators originated in the United States, Italy and Spain and spanned both the acute and convalescent phases of COVID-19. The prospective study material was composed of cDNA or gDNA derived from T cells, B-cell-depleted T cells, or PBMCs. Deeply sampled blood TCRbeta repertoires from subjects exposed to, actively infected with, or recovered from COVID-19 were included in the dataset. A freely available public database, intended as a resource for researchers studying the immune response to SARS-CoV-2, is where the repertoires were released. The samples were drawn from the first 160 participants of the ongoing ImmuneRACE study and from some 1,300 subjects provided by 6 global collaborators. The sample metadata nearly always contained a de-identified subject ID, COVID-19 status, age in years and sex. HLA class I and class II types, where available, came from metadata supplied by the sample provider rather than from assay-based typing. Beyond this particular receptor, the publication reports: How much clinical and demographic metadata was included differed by source and by participant, and the metadata was provided uncurated.

Another Seattle source contributed samples from volunteer blood donors who had recovered from COVID-19. Each collaborating institution followed its own protocols to collect whole blood in K2EDTA tubes. Collaborator samples were shipped for TCRbeta analysis as frozen whole blood, isolated PBMCs, or DNA extracted from either sample type. The immunoSEQ Assay, a bias-controlled multiplex PCR, was used to amplify TCRbeta CDR3 regions from genomic DNA. Processing in the source paper ran as follows. Nucleated cell counts per sample were estimated from amplification of reference gene primers within the assay. Sequence reads were collapsed and filtered to measure the absolute abundance of every unique TCRbeta CDR3 rearrangement. Productive Simpson clonality was computed per sample as the square root of Simpson's diversity index over productive rearrangements. As stored in TCRdb, this immuneACCESS dataset retains in-frame rearrangements with V and J assigned. A fraction of the clones does not appear; measured against another copy, unresolved V genes explain less than half of the discrepancy, and the remainder lacks a known reason. V and J calls plus clone size are reproduced from that table; the DNA served to infer D and trimming. The sample includes approximately 150,000 clones, with about 80% observed a single time. The leading ten clones occupy 3.5% to 4% of the sample.

Details on this clone: The antigen this receptor binds is unknown. Per-base qualities were not stored, and no clone one base away is much larger.

CDR1 and CDR2 are read off the germline V gene as SNHLY and FYNNEI. V is shortened by 4 bases, J by 3 bases, and the region joining them spans 12 bases. CDR3 length: 14 amino acids, cysteine to phenylalanine. Kept here is only the CDR3 DNA, which spans 42 bases and is read in frame from base 1. The chain is made from TRBV2 and TRBJ1-1; possibly the D gene is TRBD1, per 5 matching bases. The sequence was collected from a man aged 65-85 years who had recovered from COVID-19. Input material: peripheral blood. The CDR3 region: CASSVRAGDTEAFF. In nucleotide form, the sequence is TGTGCCAGCAGTGTCCGGGCGGGGGACACTGAAGCTTTCTTT.